The 14 T cell receptor beta chains presented below share a single source sample, sequenced in a study of HIV-infected patients and healthy controls. Reverse transcription used 450 to 550 ng RNA and constant-region primers for alpha and beta. Using multiplexing indices, alpha and beta chain libraries were generated apart by chain-specific third strand synthesis. In TCRdb, the 5' RACE reads were re-called with MiXCR into one record per CDR3 protein. This table has about 5,500 distinct CDR3 sequences, around 8% appearing once. The repertoire came from unfractionated whole blood and reflected all unsorted peripheral T cells. The source was blood, collected before antiretroviral therapy. The receptors here all came from an adult with HIV infection.

This clonotype was detected a few times. CDR3: CASSQVPRDTQYF. The DNA of the CDR3 is TGTGCCAGCAGCCAAGTCCCCAGAGATACGCAGTATTTT. The chain links TRBV3-1 to TRBJ2-3; no firm D call. The CDR3 contains 13 residues. In germline, CDR1 is LGHDT, CDR2 YNNKEL (reference sequence). Deletions cut 1 base from V and 5 bases from J, with 7 bases between.

The gene calls are TRBV7-9 and TRBJ1-2, with 7 bases aligning to TRBD1. The CDR3 is 17 amino acids. Germline V CDR1 and CDR2: SEHNR, FQNEAQ (reference sequence). V lost 5 bases and J lost 1; bases outside the gene matches: 13. In DNA, the CDR3 is TGTGCCAGCAGCGCCATGGGACAGCGGAGGGGTAACTATGGCTACACCTTC. It is translated as CASSAMGQRRGNYGYTF.

This clonotype was detected ten times or more. The V call is TRBV16, the J call TRBJ2-1, with D hard to call. This CDR3 has 13 residues. V was clipped by 4 bases and J by 9 bases, with 13 bases between them. Germline lookup yields CDR1 KGHSY and CDR2 FQNENV. CDR3 DNA: TGTGCCAGCAGCCGAACTTCTTGGGGTGAGCAGTTCTTC. This codes for CASSRTSWGEQFF.

The chain joins TRBV3-1 to TRBJ2-3, with D possibly matching TRBD2 (6 bases). CDR3 length: 15 amino acids. Trimming removed 4 bases at V and 6 bases at J, with 17 bases between. Germline CDR1 LGHDT, CDR2 YNNKEL (reference sequence). The CDR3 region has the DNA TGTGCCAGCAGCCTTAGCGGAGTGGGAACGGATACGCAGTATTTT. The encoded protein is CASSLSGVGTDTQYF.

This clonotype ranks as medium-sized. The chain couples TRBV12-3 or TRBV12-4 to TRBJ1-2; 9 positions match TRBD1. The CDR3 spans 14 residues. V gave up 8 bases and J gave up 7 bases; unmatched junction bases: 11. CDR3 in amino acids: CASASGTGNSGYTF. The CDR3 nucleotides read TGTGCCAGCGCATCCGGGACAGGGAACAGTGGCTACACCTTC.

By proportion, this clonotype is medium-sized (0.01 to 0.1%). The rearrangement links TRBV3-1 to TRBJ1-6; 8 bases are a match to TRBD1. Germline CDR1 and CDR2: LGHDT and YNNKEL (reference sequence). Trimming took 4 bases from V and 0 from J; bases not matched to a gene: 14. CDR3 size: 20 residues. CDR3 bases: TGTGCCAGCAGCCTCATGACAGGGGCGTCACTGAGCTCCTATAATTCACCCCTCCACTTT. Amino acids: CASSLMTGASLSSYNSPLHF. The entire variable domain, with the rest obtained from reference TRBV3-1 and TRBJ1-6, is as follows: DTAVSQTPKYLVTQMGNDKSIKCEQNLGHDTMYWYKQDSKKFLKIMFSYNNKELIINETVPNRFSPKSPDKAHLNLHINSLELGDSAVYFCASSLMTGASLSSYNSPLHFGNGTRLTVT.

Within the sample, this clonotype is medium-sized. This chain joins TRBV20-1 and TRBJ2-1, with 8 positions matching TRBD2. The CDR3 totals 15 residues. Trimming took 3 bases from V and 5 from J; bases not matched to a gene: 9. CDR1 is DFQATT and CDR2 is SNEGSKA in the germline V gene (reference sequence). The chain's CDR3 is CSASLTSGKNNEQFF. The CDR3 bases are TGCAGTGCTAGCCTAACTAGCGGCAAGAACAATGAGCAGTTCTTC.

This clonotype was observed many times. The chain uses TRBV10-3 and TRBJ2-1; 10 positions agree with TRBD2. CDR1 ENHRY and CDR2 SYGVKD come from the germline V gene. The trim removed 8 bases at V and 4 bases at J, leaving 8 bases unmatched. The CDR3 consists of 15 residues. CDR3 sequence reads: CAIRRTSGEYNEQFF. The DNA of the CDR3 is TGTGCCATCCGAAGGACTAGCGGCGAATACAATGAGCAGTTCTTC.

This clonotype ranks as medium-sized (0.01 to 0.1%). The chain carries TRBV5-1 and TRBJ2-7; D not certain. Germline-derived CDR1 and CDR2 are SGHRS and YFSETQ. The CDR3 consists of 13 residues. Trimming removed 0 bases from V and 6 bases from J, with 10 bases in between. This chain's CDR3 is CASSLEGYGEQYF. CDR3 coding DNA: TGCGCCAGCAGCTTGGAAGGGTATGGCGAGCAGTACTTC. Full variable domain (rest looked up from reference TRBV5-1 and TRBJ2-7): KAGVTQTPRYLIKTRGQQVTLSCSPISGHRSVSWYQQTPGQGLQFLFEYFSETQRNKGNFPGRFSGRQFSNSRSEMNVSTLELGDSALYLCASSLEGYGEQYFGPGTRLTVT.

Sample share makes this clonotype medium-sized. V and J are TRBV2 and TRBJ2-3; the match to TRBD2 covers 10 bases. V lost 5 bases and J lost 0; bases outside the gene matches: 5. This CDR3 region has 16 residues. Germline V CDR1 and CDR2: SNHLY, FYNNEI. The CDR3 sequence is CASSLAGGPSTDTQYF. The CDR3 DNA reads as TGTGCCAGCAGTTTAGCGGGGGGCCCTAGCACAGATACGCAGTATTTT.

This clonotype was recorded a few times. The chain combines TRBV6-1 with TRBJ2-4, with D unclear. V lost 1 base to trimming and J lost 0 bases, with 13 bases between them. This CDR3 has 17 residues. Per germline, CDR1 MNHNS and CDR2 SASEGT. CDR3 in DNA: TGTGCCAGCAGTGAAGTATGGGTAGAGATAGCCAAAAACATTCAGTACTTC. Translating it yields CASSEVWVEIAKNIQYF.

This clonotype has a count of ten or more. The chain recombines TRBV5-6 with TRBJ2-1; D gene uncertain. The V end was cut by 3 bases, the J end by 10 bases, with 11 bases between. The CDR3 has 12 residues. Per the germline V gene, CDR1 is SGHDT and CDR2 is YYEEEE. The CDR3 is CASSSSLWEQFF. CDR3 DNA sequence: TGTGCCAGCAGCTCCAGTCTTTGGGAGCAGTTCTTC.

This clonotype counts as medium-sized (0.01 to 0.1%). The gene calls are TRBV4-2 and TRBJ2-3, with D possibly called TRBD1 or TRBD2 (6 bases each). The CDR3 contains 17 residues. CDR1 is LGHNA, CDR2 YNFKEQ, per germline. V gave up 1 base and J gave up 0 bases, with 14 bases separating them. CDR3 DNA sequence: TGTGCCAGCAGCCAAGGGTCTGGCGGGACAAGCACAGATACGCAGTATTTT. It specifies CASSQGSGGTSTDTQYF.

This clonotype counts as medium-sized (0.01 to 0.1%). The chain combines TRBV5-1 with TRBJ2-1; TRBD2 agrees at 9 bases. From germline, CDR1 is SGHRS and CDR2 YFSETQ. CDR3 length: 17 residues. J was trimmed by 4 bases and V by 0 bases; bases with no gene match: 8. CDR3 coding DNA: TGCGCCAGCAGCTTGGCCTGGGCTAGCGGGACGTACAATGAGCAGTTCTTC. Translation gives CASSLAWASGTYNEQFF.